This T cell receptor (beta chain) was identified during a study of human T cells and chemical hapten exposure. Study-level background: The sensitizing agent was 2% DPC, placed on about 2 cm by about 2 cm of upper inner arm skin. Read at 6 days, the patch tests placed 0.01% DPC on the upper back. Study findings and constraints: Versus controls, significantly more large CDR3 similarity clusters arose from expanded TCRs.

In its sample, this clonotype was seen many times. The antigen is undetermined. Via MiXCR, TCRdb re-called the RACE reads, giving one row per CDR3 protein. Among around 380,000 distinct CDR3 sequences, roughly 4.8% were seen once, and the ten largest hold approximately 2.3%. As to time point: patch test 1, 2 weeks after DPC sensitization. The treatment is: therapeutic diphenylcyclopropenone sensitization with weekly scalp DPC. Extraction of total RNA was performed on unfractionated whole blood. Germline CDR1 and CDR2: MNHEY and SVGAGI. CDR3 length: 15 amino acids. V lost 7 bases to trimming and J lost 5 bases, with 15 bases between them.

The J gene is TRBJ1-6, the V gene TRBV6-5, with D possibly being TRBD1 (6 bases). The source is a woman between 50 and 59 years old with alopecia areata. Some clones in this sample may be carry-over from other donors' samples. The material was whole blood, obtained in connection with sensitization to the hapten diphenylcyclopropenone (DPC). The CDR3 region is CASTRDNGNNSPLHF. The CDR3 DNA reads TGTGCCAGCACCCGGGACAACGGCAATAATTCACCCCTCCACTTT.